This T cell receptor (beta chain) was found in a study of control samples from healthy donors and cancer patients. The protocol was immunoSEQ multiplex PCR, while the TCRdb copy is restricted to in-frame clones and leaves out a portion. This sample has around 110,000 clones; approximately 90% occur once, and the top ten carry approximately 1.1%. Input material: PBMCs. The TCR was taken from a woman in her 50s with colorectal cancer.

The DNA for the CDR3 is TGTGCCATCAGTGAAGGGGGCCCATCCTCTAACTATGGCTACACCTTC. Translating it yields CAISEGGPSSNYGYTF. This rearrangement joins TRBV10-3 to TRBJ1-2; 7 bases agree with TRBD1. V shed 3 bases, J shed 0 bases, and the junction held 7 bases outside the gene matches. The CDR3 length is 16 residues. Germline loops: CDR1 ENHRY, CDR2 SYGVKD.